Listed here are 8 T cell receptor beta chains from one sample, sequenced in a study of blood T cell repertoires in COVID-19. Measured with immunoSEQ multiplex PCR; TCRdb has only the in-frame clones, and not every one. The sample carries tens of thousands of clones, more than 70% recorded once. Material: peripheral blood. The source of these receptors is a human donor with acute or convalescent COVID-19. The donor label of this sample is uncertain.

The genes are TRBV5-1 and TRBJ1-6; 7 bases are a match to TRBD1. V dropped 5 bases and J dropped 5; count of bases not matched to a gene: 7. CDR3 length: 15 residues. CDR1 and CDR2 from the germline V gene are SGHRS and YFSETQ. CDR3 amino acids: CASSRQGEDNSPLHF. The CDR3 region has the DNA TGCGCCAGCAGTCGACAGGGTGAAGATAATTCACCCCTCCACTTT.

This sequence joins TRBV5-1 and TRBJ2-1; 8 nucleotides line up with TRBD2. The CDR3 is made up of 15 amino acids. V was pared by 4 bases and J by 4 bases, with 7 bases of the junction left unmatched. The germline gives CDR1 SGHRS, CDR2 YFSETQ. CDR3 amino acids: CASSDPGLGYNEQFF. CDR3 DNA sequence: TGCGCCAGCAGCGACCCGGGACTAGGGTACAATGAGCAGTTCTTC.

This chain uses TRBV19 with TRBJ2-3, with D unclear. Germline V gives CDR1 LNHDA, CDR2 SQIVND (reference sequence). CDR3 length: 14 residues. V was cut by 7 bases and J by 5 bases, with 16 bases left in between. CDR3 loop: CASTTYHHLDTQYF. CDR3 nucleotides: TGTGCCAGTACGACATACCATCATTTAGATACGCAGTATTTT.

The CDR3 reads CASSQAGYSNQPQHF. The CDR3 nucleotides read TGTGCCAGCAGCCAAGCGGGATATAGCAATCAGCCCCAGCATTTT. The J gene is TRBJ1-5, the V gene TRBV3-1 (or the pseudogene TRBV3-2); no clear D. This CDR3 region has 15 residues. The germline V and J ends were trimmed by 1 base and 0 bases, with 7 bases remaining between them. The germline gives CDR1 LGHDT, CDR2 YNNKEL (reference sequence).

The V and J genes are TRBV29-1 and TRBJ1-4; D is undetermined. Germline-derived CDR1 and CDR2 are SQVTM and ANQGSEA. Trimming removed 4 bases at V and 7 bases at J, with 19 bases between. This CDR3 is built from 15 residues. The CDR3 sequence: CSVVPAAGKFEKLFF. CDR3 coding DNA: TGCAGCGTTGTCCCAGCAGCGGGGAAGTTTGAAAAACTGTTTTTT.

The chain uses TRBV18 and TRBJ1-1; D not resolved. With 2 bases removed from V and 1 base from J, the gap between germline ends came to 8 bases. CDR1 KGHSH and CDR2 LQKENI come from the germline V gene. This CDR3 has 14 residues. The CDR3 DNA sequence: TGTGCCAGCTCACCAGGGGAGGCGAACACTGAAGCTTTCTTT. Amino acid sequence: CASSPGEANTEAFF.

The chain has TRBV28 and TRBJ1-5; D gene unclear. The germline CDR1 and CDR2 sequences are MDHEN and SYDVKM. V lost 1 base, J lost 4 bases, and 8 bases lay in between. This CDR3 has 14 residues. The CDR3 DNA reads TGTGCCAGCAGTTTATACAATGATAATCAGCCCCAGCATTTT. Amino acids: CASSLYNDNQPQHF.

This chain connects TRBV28 to TRBJ1-2; D remains unclear. Trimming stripped 9 bases from V and 0 bases from J, with 17 bases between. Germline assignment: CDR1 MDHEN and CDR2 SYDVKM. This CDR3 comprises 15 residues. The CDR3 loop is CASLSEDPANYGYTF. The DNA of the CDR3 is TGTGCCAGTTTGTCGGAGGATCCGGCTAACTATGGCTACACCTTC.